Detailed here is one T cell receptor beta chain. The target of this receptor is not known. No much larger clone exists at a distance of one base, and base qualities are not known. These data are taken from a study of cytomegalovirus exposure and HLA in healthy donors (dated by TCRdb to about 2017). In terms of the full investigation: The 500 to 800 repertoires of the first cohort and the 95 to 150 validation repertoires were produced on the same platform, according to a later analysis. The study aimed to test whether cataloging public T cell receptors could reveal signatures of past pathogen exposure. Besides the first cohort of 666 subjects, a separate validation cohort made up of 95 to 150 different subjects was used. The study combined high-throughput TCR immunosequencing, statistical association of individual TCRs with disease status, and machine learning to predict cytomegalovirus infection status. Study-wide findings and limitations: According to the authors, the approach could potentially be generalized to other disease states and immunological phenotypes. A later analysis found that TCRs clustered in the first cohort also tended to co-occur in the 110 or so validation repertoires, with approximately 95% of cluster scores above 0. A total of 150 to 200 TCR beta chains were listed by the study as associated with cytomegalovirus. Cytomegalovirus status was reported to be diagnosed by the classifier with high specificity and sensitivity in both the original and validation cohorts. Across donors, most TCR sequences were observed very rarely, whereas some public TCRs were present in many individuals. A later analysis lacked HLA typing for the validation cohort, so it scored co-occurrence in that cohort across all 110 or so repertoires. In vitro tests confirmed that a few of the cytomegalovirus-associated TCR beta chains recognize cytomegalovirus antigens.

Libraries were built with the immunoSEQ multiplex PCR assay. The study's processing was this. A statistical classification framework was developed to diagnose cytomegalovirus status using the catalog of TCR beta chain sequences. TCRdb holds this immuneACCESS table with in-frame rearrangements only. Some clones are missing; in checked studies, unresolved V genes explain under half, and the rest has no known cause. That table is the source of V, J and clone size, and D and trimming were worked out from the DNA. This sample gives about 75,000 clones in total; 70% to 90% of them show up just once. The ten biggest clones cover 3% of the sample. CDR3 length: 16 amino acids, cysteine to phenylalanine. Just CDR3 DNA is preserved here, 48 bases in frame from base 1. The junction carries 19 bases between V and J, which are trimmed by 5 bases and 2 bases respectively. Per the germline V gene, MDHEN is the CDR1 and SYDVKM is the CDR2.

The donors were included in the validation cohort of approximately 120 subjects, a group kept apart from the roughly 680-subject first cohort. The chain couples TRBV28 to TRBJ2-7; the best D guess is TRBD2, with 5 bases matching. Material for sequencing was PBMCs. The receptor comes from a man younger than 40 in good health and CMV-seronegative. The DNA sequence is given as TGTGCCAGCAGTCTACCTGGTGGGCCGGGGACCTACGAGCAGTACTTC. This encodes CASSLPGGPGTYEQYF.